The 5 T cell receptor beta chains in this list originate from one sample, sequenced in a study of beta chain features in type 1 diabetes. Isolated RNA was reverse transcribed in full, so expressed TCRB transcripts were sequenced. Libraries were prepared by immunoSEQ multiplex PCR; TCRdb keeps only in-frame clonotypes and omits some of them. The sample shows 810,000 or so clones, around a sixth of them seen only once. The sample was naive CD4+ T cells from blood. The receptors here all came from a woman in her late teens or twenties in good health.

This clone was found a few times. This chain links TRBV4-2 with TRBJ2-3; D is undetermined. V was shortened by 0 bases and J by 5 bases, with 6 bases between the two germline ends. Germline lookup yields CDR1 LGHNA and CDR2 YNFKEQ. The CDR3 consists of 13 residues. The CDR3 nucleotides are TGTGCCAGCAGCCAAGAAGCGCAAGATACGCAGTATTTT. Its translation is CASSQEAQDTQYF.

The CDR3 sequence: CASSSGTANTGELFF. CDR3 coding DNA: TGTGCCAGCAGCTCAGGGACGGCGAACACCGGGGAGCTGTTTTTT. The chain is built from TRBV9 and TRBJ2-2, with D perhaps TRBD1 or TRBD2 (5 bases each). This CDR3 is 15 amino acids long. The germline V and J ends were trimmed by 4 bases and 0 bases, with 10 bases remaining between them. Germline CDR1 reads SGDLS; CDR2 reads YYNGEE.

This clone was detected a few times. This sequence joins TRBV29-1 and TRBJ1-1; 7 positions agree with TRBD1. The germline V gene has CDR1 SQVTM and CDR2 ANQGSEA. CDR3 length: 12 amino acids. The trim removed 6 bases at V and 3 bases at J, leaving 4 bases unmatched. The CDR3, as DNA: TGCAGCGTCCGGACAGGCCACACTGAAGCTTTCTTT. This encodes CSVRTGHTEAFF.

The V call is TRBV6-5, the J call TRBJ2-1, with 8 nucleotides matching TRBD2. Germline CDR1 MNHEY, CDR2 SVGAGI. The CDR3 spans 15 residues. V lost 2 bases and J lost 6; bases outside the gene matches: 6. The CDR3 DNA is TGTGCCAGCAGTTACCGAGCGGGAGTGGCCAATGAGCAGTTCTTC. Its translation is CASSYRAGVANEQFF.

This clone was seen a few times. J is TRBJ2-7 and V is TRBV27; 10 bases agree with TRBD2. V was pared by 5 bases and J by 6 bases, with 10 bases of the junction left unmatched. This CDR3 contains 15 residues. In germline, CDR1 is MNHEY, CDR2 SMNVEV (reference sequence). The CDR3 protein is CASSPLRTSGSEQYF. The CDR3 region has the DNA TGTGCCAGCAGTCCATTAAGGACTAGCGGTAGCGAGCAGTACTTC.